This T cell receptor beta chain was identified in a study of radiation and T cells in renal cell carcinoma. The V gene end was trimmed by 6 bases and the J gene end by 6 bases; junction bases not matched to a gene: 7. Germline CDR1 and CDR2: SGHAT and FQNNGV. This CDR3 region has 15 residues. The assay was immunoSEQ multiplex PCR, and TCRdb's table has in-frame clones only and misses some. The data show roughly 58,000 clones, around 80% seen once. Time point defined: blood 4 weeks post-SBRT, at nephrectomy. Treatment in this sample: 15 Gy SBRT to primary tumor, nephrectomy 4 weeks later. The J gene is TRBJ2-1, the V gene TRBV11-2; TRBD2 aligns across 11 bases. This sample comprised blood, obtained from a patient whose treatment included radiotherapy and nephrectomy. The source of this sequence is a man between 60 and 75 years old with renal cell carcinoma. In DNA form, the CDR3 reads TGTGCCAGCAGACCAACCGGACTAGCGGGCAATGAGCAGTTCTTC. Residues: CASRPTGLAGNEQFF.